A selection of T cell receptor beta chains follows, all from one sample in a study of blood T cell repertoires in COVID-19. Only in-frame clones appear in the TCRdb table, and some are missing; sequencing was by immunoSEQ multiplex PCR. This sample yields hundreds of thousands of clones, of which about 88% are seen a single time; about 10% belongs to the top ten. Source material: peripheral blood. These receptors all come from a woman younger than 45 with COVID-19, enrolled during active disease. The CDR3 runs from the conserved cysteine through the conserved F or W. The order of the fields is J gene, D gene, clone size, V gene, CDR3 DNA, CDR3 protein. A D gene is named only where the DNA matches it firmly. Where a row states a size, it is once, few, many or the class of an expanded clone; other rows omit it.

J: TRBJ2-7
D: .
size: .
V: TRBV9
DNA: TGTGCCAGCTCCCCCCCGGGGATCTTGTCCTACGAGCAGTACTTC
CDR3: CASSPPGILSYEQYF

J: TRBJ1-1
D: .
size: .
V: TRBV12-3/TRBV12-4
DNA: TGTGCCACCAACTGGGCATCTCAAGCTTTCTTT
CDR3: CATNWASQAFF

J: TRBJ1-6
D: TRBD1
size: .
V: TRBV30
DNA: TGTGCCTGGAGTGTAAAAAGGGCGAGGGACAGCTCCTATAATTCACCCCTCCACTTT
CDR3: CAWSVKRARDSSYNSPLHF

J: TRBJ2-7
D: TRBD2
size: .
V: TRBV9
DNA: TGTGCCAGCAGCGCCCGGGGACTAGGAAGCTACGAGCAGTACTTC
CDR3: CASSARGLGSYEQYF

J: TRBJ1-5
D: .
size: .
V: TRBV30
DNA: TGTGCCTGGAGTGTGTTGCAGAGCAATCAGCCCCAGCATTTT
CDR3: CAWSVLQSNQPQHF

J: TRBJ2-7
D: .
size: .
V: TRBV3-1/TRBV3-2
DNA: TGTGCCAGCAGCCACCCTTCAGGCGGGAATTTCGGCGAGCAGTACTTC
CDR3: CASSHPSGGNFGEQYF

J: TRBJ2-7
D: TRBD2
size: .
V: TRBV7-6
DNA: TGTGCCAGCAGCTCCTTTGAGGCGGGAGAGTACGAGCAGTACTTC
CDR3: CASSSFEAGEYEQYF

J: TRBJ1-2
D: TRBD1
size: .
V: TRBV28
DNA: TGTGCCAGCAGTTTCTTACCCGACAGGGGACCCTATGGCTACACCTTC
CDR3: CASSFLPDRGPYGYTF

J: TRBJ1-3
D: .
size: .
V: TRBV30
DNA: TGTGCCTGGAGTGTAGGAGCCACCCGGGACACCATATATTTT
CDR3: CAWSVGATRDTIYF

J: TRBJ2-2
D: TRBD2
size: .
V: TRBV5-1
DNA: TGCGCCAGCAGCTCCCAGCGGGAGGCCCCGAACACCGGGGAGCTGTTTTTT
CDR3: CASSSQREAPNTGELFF

J: TRBJ2-7
D: .
size: .
V: TRBV27
DNA: TGTGCCAGCAGTCCTGGGGCCTTCTACGAGCAGTACTTC
CDR3: CASSPGAFYEQYF

J: TRBJ2-2
D: .
size: .
V: TRBV9
DNA: TGTGCCAGCAGCGTCCTCGCGAACACCGGGGAGCTGTTTTTT
CDR3: CASSVLANTGELFF

J: TRBJ2-6
D: .
size: .
V: TRBV7-3
DNA: TGTGCCAGCAGCCTCCAGGCAGGGCGGTCTGGGGCCAACGTCCTGACTTTC
CDR3: CASSLQAGRSGANVLTF

J: TRBJ1-2
D: TRBD1
size: few
V: TRBV18
DNA: TGTGCCAGCGCCGCAGGGGGGCGGACCAACTATGGCTACACCTTC
CDR3: CASAAGGRTNYGYTF

J: TRBJ2-1
D: .
size: once
V: TRBV29-1
DNA: TGCAGCGTTGTAGCGCGGGACAGTAGGGATGAGCAGTTCTTC
CDR3: CSVVARDSRDEQFF

J: TRBJ2-7
D: .
size: .
V: TRBV5-1
DNA: TGCGCCAGCAGCTTGTCCCTTAGCGGAGATCCCTACGAGCAGTACTTC
CDR3: CASSLSLSGDPYEQYF

J: TRBJ2-1
D: TRBD1
size: once
V: TRBV24-1
DNA: TGTGCCACCAGTGATCCCGGACAGGGAGGGCAGTTCTTC
CDR3: CATSDPGQGGQFF

J: TRBJ2-1
D: TRBD1
size: few
V: TRBV5-1
DNA: TGCGCCAGCAGCTTGGAGCAGGGGGACGATGAGCAGTTCTTC
CDR3: CASSLEQGDDEQFF

J: TRBJ2-1
D: .
size: .
V: TRBV6-6
DNA: TGTGCCAGCAGTTATCGGGACACCTACAATGAGCAGTTCTTC
CDR3: CASSYRDTYNEQFF

J: TRBJ2-2
D: .
size: .
V: TRBV5-1
DNA: TGCGCCAGCAGCTTGTTCCTCGAGAGGCCCGGGGAGCTGTTTTTT
CDR3: CASSLFLERPGELFF

J: TRBJ2-2
D: TRBD2
size: .
V: TRBV5-4
DNA: TGTGCCAGCAGCTTCTATATTAGCGGGAGTTCCGGGGAGCTGTTTTTT
CDR3: CASSFYISGSSGELFF

J: TRBJ1-4
D: TRBD1
size: .
V: TRBV6-5
DNA: TGTGCCAGCAGTTACTCAGGGACAGTTAATGAAAAACTGTTTTTT
CDR3: CASSYSGTVNEKLFF

J: TRBJ2-7
D: TRBD2
size: .
V: TRBV6-1
DNA: TGTGCCAGCAGTGAGTCTAGCGGTTACGAGCAGTACTTC
CDR3: CASSESSGYEQYF

J: TRBJ2-3
D: TRBD2
size: .
V: TRBV29-1
DNA: TGCAGCGTTAAACCGACTAGCGGGAGCACAGATACGCAGTATTTT
CDR3: CSVKPTSGSTDTQYF

J: TRBJ2-5
D: .
size: .
V: TRBV18
DNA: TGTGCCAGCTCACCCATAGCGGAGTTAGAGACCCAGTACTTC
CDR3: CASSPIAELETQYF

J: TRBJ2-1
D: TRBD2
size: .
V: TRBV28
DNA: TGTGCCAGCAGTTTAGTAACTAGCGGAAACAATGAGCAGTTCTTC
CDR3: CASSLVTSGNNEQFF

J: TRBJ1-5
D: TRBD1
size: .
V: TRBV4-1
DNA: TGCGCCAGCAGCGACAGGGAATGGACGAGCAATCAGCCCCAGCATTTT
CDR3: CASSDREWTSNQPQHF

J: TRBJ1-3
D: .
size: .
V: TRBV30
DNA: TGTGCCTGGAGTCTAGTAGCTGGAAACACCATATATTTT
CDR3: CAWSLVAGNTIYF

J: TRBJ2-7
D: .
size: .
V: TRBV7-2
DNA: TGTGCCAGCAGCTTAGCATGGACATCCTCCTACGAGCAGTACTTC
CDR3: CASSLAWTSSYEQYF

J: TRBJ2-6
D: .
size: .
V: TRBV19
DNA: TGTGCCAGTAACCAGGGGGAGGAAGCTGGGGCCAACGTCCTGACTTTC
CDR3: CASNQGEEAGANVLTF

J: TRBJ2-2
D: TRBD2
size: .
V: TRBV14
DNA: TGTGCCAGCAGCCTCTTGGCGGGAGACACCGGGGAGCTGTTTTTT
CDR3: CASSLLAGDTGELFF

J: TRBJ1-3
D: .
size: .
V: TRBV23-1
DNA: TGCGCCAGCAGTCACCCGTGGAGGGTAACTGGAAACACCATATATTTT
CDR3: CASSHPWRVTGNTIYF

J: TRBJ2-3
D: TRBD2
size: .
V: TRBV30
DNA: TGTGCCTGGAGTGTTGGGCTTGGGAGGGGCACAGATACGCAGTATTTT
CDR3: CAWSVGLGRGTDTQYF

J: TRBJ2-7
D: .
size: .
V: TRBV14
DNA: TGTGCCAGCAGCCAAGGGGGTGACTACCCCTACGAGCAGTACTTC
CDR3: CASSQGGDYPYEQYF

J: TRBJ2-2
D: .
size: .
V: TRBV5-6
DNA: TGTGCCAGCAGCTTGCTGTCTCCCGGGGAGCTGTTTTTT
CDR3: CASSLLSPGELFF

J: TRBJ2-7
D: TRBD1
size: .
V: TRBV28
DNA: TGTGCCAGCAGAATAGGGTCCGGACAGGGCCGCTACGAGCAGTACTTC
CDR3: CASRIGSGQGRYEQYF

J: TRBJ2-2
D: TRBD2
size: .
V: TRBV9
DNA: TGTGCCAGCAGCGAGTGGACTAGCGGGAGATCGACCGGGGAGCTGTTTTTT
CDR3: CASSEWTSGRSTGELFF

J: TRBJ1-1
D: TRBD1
size: .
V: TRBV5-4
DNA: TGTGCCAGCAGCTTGGTAAGGACAGGGGATGAAGCTTTCTTT
CDR3: CASSLVRTGDEAFF

J: TRBJ1-5
D: TRBD1
size: .
V: TRBV6-5
DNA: TGTGCCAGCAGTTCGGACAGGGAGAATCAGCCCCAGCATTTT
CDR3: CASSSDRENQPQHF

J: TRBJ2-3
D: .
size: .
V: TRBV11-3
DNA: TGTGCCAGCAGCTTCGACTCGGGTACGCAGTATTTT
CDR3: CASSFDSGTQYF

J: TRBJ2-5
D: TRBD1
size: .
V: TRBV2
DNA: TGTGCCAGCAGTGAAGGGACAGGGGTTTTTGAGACCCAGTACTTC
CDR3: CASSEGTGVFETQYF

J: TRBJ2-3
D: .
size: .
V: TRBV19
DNA: TGTGCCAGTAGTATTTCTGGGTCAGGAACATATACGCAGTATTTT
CDR3: CASSISGSGTYTQYF

J: TRBJ2-2
D: .
size: .
V: TRBV28
DNA: TGTGCCAGCTTAAAGACTGCGAACACCGGGGAGCTGTTTTTT
CDR3: CASLKTANTGELFF

J: TRBJ2-7
D: TRBD2
size: few
V: TRBV6-5
DNA: TGTGCCAGCAGTTACCGGGGGGACGAGCAGTACTTC
CDR3: CASSYRGDEQYF

J: TRBJ1-1
D: .
size: .
V: TRBV5-4
DNA: TGTGCCAGCAGCTTTGAAGGTTTCCGAAGCGCTGAAGCTTTCTTT
CDR3: CASSFEGFRSAEAFF

J: TRBJ1-2
D: .
size: once
V: TRBV7-9
DNA: TGTGCCAGCAGTGCGACAGCTAACTATGGCTACACCTTC
CDR3: CASSATANYGYTF

J: TRBJ2-7
D: .
size: .
V: TRBV3-1/TRBV3-2
DNA: TGTGCCAGCAGCCAAGTGAGGGCTTCCTACGAGCAGTACTTC
CDR3: CASSQVRASYEQYF

J: TRBJ1-5
D: .
size: .
V: TRBV6-5
DNA: TGTGCCAGCAGTAAAACAGAGAATCAGCCCCAGCATTTT
CDR3: CASSKTENQPQHF

J: TRBJ2-7
D: TRBD1
size: few
V: TRBV6-5
DNA: TGTGCCAGCATTCGGACAGGGGGCTCCTACGAGCAGTACTTC
CDR3: CASIRTGGSYEQYF

J: TRBJ2-3
D: .
size: .
V: TRBV27
DNA: TGTGCCGGCAGTTTATGGCGGGCCCTAAGCACAGATACGCAGTATTTT
CDR3: CAGSLWRALSTDTQYF

J: TRBJ2-2
D: .
size: .
V: TRBV19
DNA: TGTGCCAGTTCTGAAGTGGCGGGAAGCACCGGGGAGCTGTTTTTT
CDR3: CASSEVAGSTGELFF

J: TRBJ1-2
D: .
size: .
V: TRBV15
DNA: TGTGCCACCAGCAGAGATAGAGGCAGGGGTTATGGCTACACCTTC
CDR3: CATSRDRGRGYGYTF

J: TRBJ2-1
D: .
size: .
V: TRBV21-1
DNA: TGTGCCAGCAGCACCACCCGGACTAGCACTCATGAGCAGTTCTTC
CDR3: CASSTTRTSTHEQFF

J: TRBJ2-3
D: .
size: .
V: TRBV7-9
DNA: TGTGCCAGCAGCTTAACTCTAAGGACTAGCACAGATACGCAGTATTTT
CDR3: CASSLTLRTSTDTQYF

J: TRBJ2-1
D: .
size: .
V: TRBV11-2
DNA: TGTGCCAGCAGCTCCTACGCGAAGAGTCAACGAGTCAATGAGCAGTTCTTC
CDR3: CASSSYAKSQRVNEQFF

J: TRBJ2-1
D: TRBD2
size: .
V: TRBV11-3
DNA: TGTGCCAGCAGTTCGCTAGCGGGAGGGCGCGATGAGCAGTTCTTC
CDR3: CASSSLAGGRDEQFF

J: TRBJ2-7
D: TRBD1
size: .
V: TRBV10-3
DNA: TGTGCCATCAGTGAGTCGGGAGGGACAGGGGGAAGCTCCTACGAGCAGTACTTC
CDR3: CAISESGGTGGSSYEQYF

J: TRBJ2-3
D: TRBD2
size: once
V: TRBV28
DNA: TGTGCCAGCAGTTGGGGACTAGCGGATAGCACAGATACGCAGTATTTT
CDR3: CASSWGLADSTDTQYF

J: TRBJ1-2
D: .
size: .
V: TRBV2
DNA: TGTGCCAGCAGACCCAGGGGATTGGTCTATGGCTACACCTTC
CDR3: CASRPRGLVYGYTF

J: TRBJ2-7
D: .
size: .
V: TRBV27
DNA: TGTGCCAGCAGCGCTGAACAGGGCAGAGGCTCCTACGAGCAGTACTTC
CDR3: CASSAEQGRGSYEQYF